This TCR beta chain was identified during a study of regulatory T cells in long-lasting Graves disease. The CDR3 is made up of 16 amino acids. Germline CDR1 and CDR2: SNHLY and FYNNEI. Trimming at V came to 6 bases and at J to 2 bases, leaving 10 bases not matched to a gene. Findings and limits, study-wide: Newly diagnosed Graves' patients had higher TCR diversity than persistent ones.

Combining iRepertoire HTBI primers with Arm-PCR of CDR3 regions, the authors built TCR beta libraries. From the multiplex PCR reads, TCRdb called clonotypes with MiXCR, one entry per CDR3 protein. The sample records about 300,000 distinct CDR3 sequences, over 15% being singletons. This clonotype came up many times. Its matching antigen is unknown. Time point: newly diagnosed GD, antithyroid drugs for less than 3 months. RNA from PBMCs was the source of the TCR library. The chain uses TRBV2 and TRBJ1-5, with TRBD1 matching 7 bases. The TCR was taken from a female donor with Graves disease. This sample comprised peripheral blood mononuclear cells (PBMCs), obtained at new diagnosis, from a patient treated with antithyroid drugs. The CDR3 loop reads CASRPHRGKGNQPQHF. CDR3 nucleotide sequence: TGTGCCAGCAGGCCTCACAGGGGCAAGGGCAATCAGCCCCAGCATTTT.